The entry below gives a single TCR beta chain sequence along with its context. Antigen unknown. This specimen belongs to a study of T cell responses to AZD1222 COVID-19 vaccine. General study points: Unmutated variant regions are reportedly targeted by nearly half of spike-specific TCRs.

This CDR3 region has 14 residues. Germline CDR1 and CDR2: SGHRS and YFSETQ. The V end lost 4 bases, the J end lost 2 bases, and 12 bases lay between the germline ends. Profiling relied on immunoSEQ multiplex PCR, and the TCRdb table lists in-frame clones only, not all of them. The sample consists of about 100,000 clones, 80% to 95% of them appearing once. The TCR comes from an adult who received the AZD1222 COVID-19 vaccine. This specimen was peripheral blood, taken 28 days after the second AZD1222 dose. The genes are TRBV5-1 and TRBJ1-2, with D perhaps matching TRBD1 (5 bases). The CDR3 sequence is CASSGADKNYGYTF. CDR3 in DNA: TGCGCCAGCAGCGGGGCGGACAAAAACTATGGCTACACCTTC. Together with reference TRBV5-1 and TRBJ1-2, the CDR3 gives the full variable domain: KAGVTQTPRYLIKTRGQQVTLSCSPISGHRSVSWYQQTPGQGLQFLFEYFSETQRNKGNFPGRFSGRQFSNSRSEMNVSTLELGDSALYLCASSGADKNYGYTFGSGTRLTVV.